The 28 T cell receptor beta chains below were found in one sample sequenced in a study of siplizumab effects on memory and regulatory T cells. Sequencing was performed with immunoSEQ multiplex PCR; in TCRdb, only in-frame clones are kept and a portion is missing. The table lists over 100,000 clones, about 91% of them singletons. Sequencing input: Tregs sorted from blood. The receptors here all came from a human donor in good health.

The rearrangement links TRBV12-5 to TRBJ2-1, with D unresolved. Germline CDR1 and CDR2: LGHNT and FRNRAP. The V end lost 5 bases, the J end lost 2 bases, and 1 base lay between the germline ends. The CDR3 is 11 residues long. The CDR3 sequence: CASGPYNEQFF. The CDR3 DNA follows: TGTGCTAGTGGTCCCTACAATGAGCAGTTCTTC.

Regarding this clone: The same CDR3 also results from other DNA sequences found in this sample. The chain joins TRBV5-1 to TRBJ1-2; the match to TRBD1 covers 8 bases. CDR3 length equals 13 residues. Germline values: CDR1 SGHRS, CDR2 YFSETQ. After removal of 4 bases from V and 4 bases from J, the junction contained 3 bases not matched to a gene. This CDR3 reads CASSPDRAYGYTF. CDR3 bases: TGCGCCAGCAGCCCGGACAGGGCCTATGGCTACACCTTC. Based on the CDR3 plus reference TRBV5-1 and TRBJ1-2, the full variable domain is KAGVTQTPRYLIKTRGQQVTLSCSPISGHRSVSWYQQTPGQGLQFLFEYFSETQRNKGNFPGRFSGRQFSNSRSEMNVSTLELGDSALYLCASSPDRAYGYTFGSGTRLTVV.

This rearrangement joins TRBV6-1 to TRBJ1-1, with D unresolved. V was pared by 7 bases and J by 7 bases, with 7 bases between. Germline V CDR1 and CDR2: MNHNS, SASEGT. The CDR3 length is 10 residues. For the CDR3, the DNA is TGTGCCAGCATGGGTCTTGAAGCTTTCTTT. It yields the protein CASMGLEAFF.

The chain uses TRBV6-6 and TRBJ2-7, with D tentatively TRBD1 or TRBD2 (5 bases each). This CDR3 is built from 15 residues. CDR1 and CDR2 from the germline V gene are MNHNY and SVGAGI (reference sequence). V lost 3 bases, J lost 5 bases, and 17 bases lay in between. Here the CDR3 reads CASSYSSLGENEQYF. The CDR3 region has the DNA TGTGCCAGCAGTTATTCATCATTGGGGGAGAACGAGCAGTACTTC.

The chain couples TRBV4-1 to TRBJ1-1, with 7 bases identical to TRBD1. The CDR3 loop spans 15 amino acids. Looked up from germline, CDR1 is MGHRA and CDR2 is YSYEKL. After removal of 1 base from V and 1 base from J, the junction contained 3 bases not matched to a gene. The CDR3 loop is CASSQAGTANTEAFF. In nucleotides, the CDR3 is TGCGCCAGCAGCCAAGCAGGGACAGCGAACACTGAAGCTTTCTTT.

The V and J genes are TRBV15 and TRBJ2-7; D may match TRBD1 or TRBD2 (5 bases each). The germline V gene encodes CDR1 LNHNV and CDR2 YYDKDF (reference sequence). CDR3 size: 15 residues. V was cut by 0 bases and J by 5 bases, with 14 bases left in between. CDR3 DNA sequence: TGTGCCACCAGCAGAGATTTTCAGGGACGCCACGAGCAGTACTTC. It encodes CATSRDFQGRHEQYF.

The rearrangement joins TRBV9 to TRBJ2-1, with TRBD2 identical over 8 bases. J was trimmed by 0 bases and V by 3 bases; bases with no gene match: 5. The germline V gene encodes CDR1 SGDLS and CDR2 YYNGEE. The CDR3 consists of 16 residues. As DNA, the CDR3 is TGTGCCAGCAGCGCGGGTAGCGGGACCTCCTACAATGAGCAGTTCTTC. Its protein is CASSAGSGTSYNEQFF.

J is TRBJ1-5 and V is TRBV10-1, with 8 bases that match TRBD1. The junction had 5 bases not matched to a gene; V was cut back by 0 bases and J by 4 bases. The length of the CDR3 is 16 residues. Germline lookup yields CDR1 WNHNN and CDR2 SYGVQD (reference sequence). The CDR3 protein is CASSESGRGRNQPQHF. The CDR3 bases are TGCGCCAGCAGTGAGTCGGGCAGGGGGCGGAATCAGCCCCAGCATTTT.

This clone was detected once. The chain joins TRBV12-5 to TRBJ1-2; D is unresolved. Trimming cost V 6 bases and J 1 base, with 3 bases left between them. CDR1 and CDR2 from the germline V gene are LGHNT and FRNRAP. The CDR3 runs 11 residues. The CDR3 DNA is TGTGCTAGTGGCCGTAACTATGGCTACACCTTC. Translation: CASGRNYGYTF.

CDR3 nucleotide sequence: TGCAGTGCTATCCAAGAGACCCAGTACTTC. It translates to CSAIQETQYF. The chain has TRBV20-1 and TRBJ2-5; D remains ambiguous. The CDR3 spans 10 residues. Trimming took 4 bases from V and 1 from J, leaving 1 base between them. CDR1 DFQATT and CDR2 SNEGSKA come from the germline V gene (reference sequence).

V usage is TRBV2 and J usage is TRBJ1-4; no reliable D call. V shed 4 bases and J shed 7 bases, with 13 bases lying between them. Germline V gene sequence: CDR1 SNHLY, CDR2 FYNNEI. This CDR3 region has 14 residues. CDR3 loop: CASSVVREGEKLFF. The CDR3, as DNA: TGTGCCAGCAGTGTCGTGAGGGAAGGTGAAAAACTGTTTTTT.

This chain connects TRBV6-1 to TRBJ2-3; 8 bases map to TRBD2. The ends lost 6 bases at V and 1 base at J; junction bases unmatched: 3. The CDR3 totals 14 residues. Germline CDR1 MNHNS, CDR2 SASEGT. CDR3 bases: TGTGCCAGCAGCAAGACTAGCGGCACAGATACGCAGTATTTT. Its protein product is CASSKTSGTDTQYF.

V and J are TRBV5-1 and TRBJ2-5; 10 bases map to TRBD2. Germline trimming cut 4 bases from V and 4 bases from J; bases unmatched to any gene: 13. This CDR3 is built from 17 residues. Germline CDR1 reads SGHRS; CDR2 reads YFSETQ. The CDR3 protein is CASSPRLSGGVGETQYF. DNA for the CDR3: TGCGCCAGCAGCCCCAGGCTGAGCGGGGGGGTTGGAGAGACCCAGTACTTC.

This rearrangement joins TRBV11-2 to TRBJ2-3; D might be TRBD2 (7 bases). The CDR3 has 14 residues. V lost 5 bases and J 2 bases, leaving 11 bases between the germline ends. The germline gives CDR1 SGHAT, CDR2 FQNNGV. The CDR3 loop reads CASSLRGHTDTQYF. In DNA form, the CDR3 reads TGTGCCAGCAGCCTGCGGGGGCACACAGATACGCAGTATTTT.

V gene TRBV5-1 combines with J gene TRBJ2-7, with TRBD1 identical over 9 bases. The CDR3 is 15 amino acids. Trimming at V came to 4 bases and at J to 2 bases, leaving 7 bases not matched to a gene. Looked up from germline, CDR1 is SGHRS and CDR2 is YFSETQ. The CDR3 reads CASSPGTGRAYEQYF. The CDR3 region has the DNA TGCGCCAGCAGCCCCGGGACAGGGAGAGCCTACGAGCAGTACTTC.

The chain is built from TRBV6-1 and TRBJ1-5; D uncertain. V was shortened by 6 bases and J by 0 bases, with 6 bases between the two germline ends. CDR1 MNHNS and CDR2 SASEGT come from the germline V gene. This CDR3 has 13 amino acids. The CDR3 is CASRGYSNQPQHF. For the CDR3, the DNA is TGTGCCAGCAGGGGGTATAGCAATCAGCCCCAGCATTTT.

This chain links TRBV7-6 with TRBJ2-7, with a weak D call TRBD2 (5 bases). The V end lost 5 bases, the J end lost 1 base, and 12 bases lay between the germline ends. From germline, CDR1 is SGHVS and CDR2 FNYEAQ. The CDR3 is made up of 14 amino acids. The CDR3 bases are TGTGCCAGCAGCCCATTTGAGGGATCCTACGAGCAGTACTTC. Translation: CASSPFEGSYEQYF.

This rearrangement joins TRBV6-6 to TRBJ1-2; perhaps TRBD1 as D (6 bases). The V end was cut by 0 bases, the J end by 4 bases, with 12 bases between. Germline lookup yields CDR1 MNHNY and CDR2 SVGAGI (reference sequence). This CDR3 has 15 residues. The CDR3 is CASSYSSLGGYGYTF. CDR3 coding DNA: TGTGCCAGCAGTTACTCGTCCCTAGGGGGCTATGGCTACACCTTC.

The chain joins TRBV9 to TRBJ2-2; D not resolved. CDR1 is SGDLS, CDR2 YYNGEE, per germline. V was trimmed by 0 bases and J by 5 bases, leaving 8 bases between them. The CDR3 contains 14 residues. The CDR3 spells CASSVAFGTGELFF. Written as DNA, the CDR3 is TGTGCCAGCAGCGTAGCCTTCGGGACCGGGGAGCTGTTTTTT. The entire variable domain, with the rest obtained from reference TRBV9 and TRBJ2-2, is as follows: DSGVTQTPKHLITATGQRVTLRCSPRSGDLSVYWYQQSLDQGLQFLIQYYNGEERAKGNILERFSAQQFPDLHSELNLSSLELGDSALYFCASSVAFGTGELFFGEGSRLTVL.

The chain uses TRBV2 and TRBJ1-1; the D gene is possibly TRBD1 (6 bases). V dropped 7 bases and J dropped 1 base, with 13 bases sitting between them. This CDR3 has 14 residues. From germline, CDR1 is SNHLY and CDR2 FYNNEI. This CDR3 reads CASNIQGENTEAFF. The CDR3 region has the DNA TGTGCCAGCAATATACAGGGAGAGAACACTGAAGCTTTCTTT.

The chain combines TRBV4-2 with TRBJ1-5; D gene ambiguous. The CDR3 runs to 15 residues. Trimming removed 0 bases at V and 2 bases at J, with 8 bases between. The germline CDR1 and CDR2 sequences are LGHNA and YNFKEQ. CDR3 amino acids: CASSQEGLGNQPQHF. The DNA for the CDR3 is TGTGCCAGCAGCCAAGAAGGGCTCGGCAATCAGCCCCAGCATTTT.

The chain couples TRBV6-1 to TRBJ1-3; no definite D call. Trimming took off 3 bases at V and 0 bases at J, with 6 bases between the two ends. There are 14 residues in the CDR3. Germline CDR1 MNHNS, CDR2 SASEGT. As DNA, the CDR3 is TGTGCCAGCAGTGACGGTGGCTCTGGAAACACCATATATTTT. Protein: CASSDGGSGNTIYF.

The DNA of the CDR3 is TGTGCTAGTTCACGGGGCGAACGGGAGGGCCTATCTCCCTACGAGCAGTACTTC. It codes for CASSRGEREGLSPYEQYF. The chain employs TRBV12-5 and TRBJ2-7; 8 nucleotides agree with TRBD2. The CDR3 runs to 18 residues. V lost 8 bases and J lost 2; bases outside the gene matches: 20. Germline assignment: CDR1 LGHNT and CDR2 FRNRAP.

The chain joins TRBV2 to TRBJ2-7, with a possible D match to TRBD2 (6 bases). Trimming removed 8 bases at V and 3 bases at J, with 17 bases between. CDR3 length: 14 amino acids. CDR1 SNHLY and CDR2 FYNNEI come from the germline V gene. The chain's CDR3 is CASDGSGLHYEQYF. DNA for the CDR3: TGTGCCAGCGACGGTTCGGGACTGCACTACGAGCAGTACTTC.

V is TRBV7-8 and J is TRBJ2-1; TRBD2 aligns across 12 bases. This CDR3 is 17 amino acids long. V was pared by 5 bases and J by 2 bases, with 7 bases of the junction left unmatched. CDR1 is SGHVS, CDR2 FQNEAQ, per germline. The CDR3 bases are TGTGCCAGCAGCGGGGAGACTAGCGGGGGAACCTACAATGAGCAGTTCTTC. Its protein is CASSGETSGGTYNEQFF.

Only one count was recorded for this clone. The chain couples TRBV25-1 to TRBJ1-6; a weak D match, TRBD1 (6 bases). CDR1 is MGHDK and CDR2 is SYGVNS in the germline V gene. This CDR3 has 15 residues. V dropped 4 bases and J dropped 9 bases, with 16 bases sitting between them. The CDR3: CASSASWGAGSPLHF. DNA of the CDR3: TGTGCCAGCAGTGCATCCTGGGGGGCCGGTTCACCCCTCCACTTT.

The chain has TRBV6-5 and TRBJ2-7, with D possibly being TRBD1 (6 bases). The CDR3 runs 13 residues. Trimming stripped 10 bases from V and 2 bases from J, with 15 bases between. Germline V CDR1 and CDR2: MNHEY, SVGAGI. CDR3 sequence reads: CATHRTETYEQYF. In nucleotides, the CDR3 is TGTGCCACCCACCGGACAGAGACCTACGAGCAGTACTTC.

This chain connects TRBV5-1 to TRBJ1-4; tentatively, D is TRBD1 (5 bases). Trimming pared 9 bases from V and 1 base from J, leaving 16 bases between. The CDR3 sequence is 15 residues long. Looked up from germline, CDR1 is SGHRS and CDR2 is YFSETQ. The CDR3 region has the DNA TGCGCCACCGGACGGGGAACAGGAACTAATGAAAAACTGTTTTTT. This gives the protein CATGRGTGTNEKLFF.